The rows below give T cell receptor beta chains drawn from one sample of a study of beta chain features in type 1 diabetes. Some clones are missing from TCRdb's copy, which holds only in-frame ones; the method was immunoSEQ multiplex PCR. Of just over 450,000 clones listed, roughly 30% were seen once; the top ten hold about 0.06%. The sequencing input was naive CD4+ T cells from blood. The receptors originated from a man aged 18 to 30 in good health. The CDR3 runs from the conserved cysteine through the conserved F or W. D genes are given only for firm matches. The size field is filled for only some rows; it gives once, few, many or a size class.

d_call	j_call	v_call	clone_size	cdr3_nt	cdr3_aa
TRBD2	TRBJ2-5	TRBV7-2	few	TGTGCCAGCAGCCCCGGGACTAGCCGGGAAGAGACCCAGTACTTC	CASSPGTSREETQYF
NA	TRBJ2-5	TRBV6-1	NA	TGTGCCAGCAGTGAACCGGAGGCAGGGGTCGAGACCCAGTACTTC	CASSEPEAGVETQYF
NA	TRBJ2-1	TRBV29-1	few	TGCAGCGTTGAATCACCCGTGACAGGCTCCTACAATGAGCAGTTCTTC	CSVESPVTGSYNEQFF
NA	TRBJ2-1	TRBV11-2	NA	TGTGCCAGCGCCCGGCTTGTGGGGAGTTACAATGAGCAGTTCTTC	CASARLVGSYNEQFF
TRBD1	TRBJ2-1	TRBV29-1	NA	TGCAGCGTCATTTCATTAGGGGGCGGAACAACCTACAATGAGCAGTTCTTC	CSVISLGGGTTYNEQFF
NA	TRBJ1-5	TRBV4-1	few	TGCGCCAGCAGCCAAGTTGGAAGGTTTGAACCCCAGCATTTT	CASSQVGRFEPQHF
TRBD2	TRBJ2-1	TRBV5-1	few	TGCGCCAGCAGCTTGGGACTAGCGGGAGGGTACGGTGAGCAGTTCTTC	CASSLGLAGGYGEQFF
TRBD1	TRBJ2-5	TRBV5-4	NA	TGTGCCAGCAGCTTGAAGGGACAGGGCGTCGAGACCCAGTACTTC	CASSLKGQGVETQYF
TRBD2	TRBJ2-1	TRBV27	NA	TGTGCCAGCATGCGGGAGGCCAATGAGCAGTTCTTC	CASMREANEQFF
NA	TRBJ2-5	TRBV5-6	NA	TGTGCCAGCAGCTTGGAAGTCAGACAAGAGACCCAGTACTTC	CASSLEVRQETQYF
TRBD2	TRBJ2-1	TRBV6-1	NA	TGTGCCAGCAGCCGACTAGCGGGCTACAATGAGCAGTTCTTC	CASSRLAGYNEQFF
NA	TRBJ2-7	TRBV5-1	NA	TGCGCCAGCAGACGGGAAACCTACGAGCAGTACTTC	CASRRETYEQYF
NA	TRBJ1-5	TRBV10-3	NA	TGTGCCATCAGTGGAACAGGGAATCAGCCCCAGCATTTT	CAISGTGNQPQHF
TRBD2	TRBJ2-1	TRBV29-1	NA	TGCAGCGTTTCACCGGGACTAGCGTCGGGGGGGGCCTACAATGAGCAGTTCTTC	CSVSPGLASGGAYNEQFF
TRBD2	TRBJ2-1	TRBV7-2	few	TGTGCCAGCAGCTTAGGCGGCGGGGGCTACAATGAGCAGTTCTTC	CASSLGGGGYNEQFF
NA	TRBJ2-7	TRBV5-1	NA	TGCGCCAGCAGCCCTGTGACAGTCAGGGTCGAGCAGTACTTC	CASSPVTVRVEQYF
NA	TRBJ1-2	TRBV30	NA	TGTGCCTGGAGTCCGAGCCCTCCTCGCGGCTACACCTTC	CAWSPSPPRGYTF
TRBD1	TRBJ2-7	TRBV30	NA	TGTGCCTGGAGGCACAGGGGCCCATCCTACGAGCAGTACTTC	CAWRHRGPSYEQYF
TRBD2	TRBJ2-7	TRBV9	NA	TGTGCCAGCAGCCGGACTAGCGGAGGTCGGGAGCAGTACTTC	CASSRTSGGREQYF
TRBD1	TRBJ2-7	TRBV14	NA	TGTGCCAGCAGAATCAGGGGGCGTTACGAGCAGTACTTC	CASRIRGRYEQYF
NA	TRBJ1-4	TRBV30	few	TGTGCCTGGAGACGACAGCCAAATGAAAAACTGTTTTTT	CAWRRQPNEKLFF
TRBD1	TRBJ1-5	TRBV4-1	few	TGCGCCAGCAGCCCGACCCCGGGACAGTTTAATCAGCCCCAGCATTTT	CASSPTPGQFNQPQHF
NA	TRBJ2-1	TRBV10-3	few	TGTGCCATAGCAAGGGGTAATGAGCAGTTCTTC	CAIARGNEQFF